A single sample is the source of the 7 T cell receptor beta chains below, sequenced in a study of patients and donors after allogeneic stem cell transplantation (dated by TCRdb to between 2020 and 2021). Library method: RT-PCR. Sequencing used a NextSeq 550. The raw public data were reprocessed by TCRdb itself: fastp quality trimming at Q25, MiXCR clonotype calling, in-frame beta chains only. One record per CDR3 amino acid sequence lists the most common genes and DNA. Here the sample has hundreds of thousands of distinct CDR3 sequences; around 15% occur a single time. Together, the top ten hold less than 8% of the sample. Sequenced: blood, either unsorted or a sorted T cell fraction (not recorded which). These receptors were collected from a human donor who was either an allogeneic HSCT recipient or a stem cell or donor lymphocyte infusion donor (not recorded which). It is not recorded whose cells these are; they may come from a transplant donor.

This clonotype was recorded many times. The chain joins TRBV7-3 to TRBJ2-1; 8 bases are a match to TRBD2. The CDR3 length is 14 residues. CDR1 is SGHTA, CDR2 FQGTGA, per germline. Trimming cost V 5 bases and J 7 bases; bases outside gene matches: 7. The CDR3 nucleotides are TGTGCCAGCAGCCTGAGCGGGAGAACAAATGAGCAGTTCTTC. Translation: CASSLSGRTNEQFF.

This clonotype was recorded a few times. J is TRBJ2-1 and V is TRBV20-1; 9 nucleotides align to TRBD1. Trimming at V came to 6 bases and at J to 5 bases, leaving 8 bases not matched to a gene. This CDR3 contains 14 residues. The germline V gene has CDR1 DFQATT and CDR2 SNEGSKA (reference sequence). CDR3 DNA: TGCAGTGCAACCGGGACAGGGTACAACAATGAGCAGTTCTTC. As protein: CSATGTGYNNEQFF.

The chain joins TRBV4-3 to TRBJ1-5, with 7 nucleotides matching TRBD1. Trimming at V came to 4 bases and at J to 6 bases, leaving 6 bases not matched to a gene. Per the germline V gene, CDR1 is LGHNA and CDR2 is YSLEER. The CDR3 is 14 residues long. CDR3 sequence: CASSPRQGFQPQHF. DNA for the CDR3: TGCGCCAGCAGCCCTCGACAGGGCTTTCAGCCCCAGCATTTT.

This clonotype turned up a few times. This chain uses TRBV11-3 with TRBJ2-5; no clear D. V was trimmed by 5 bases and J by 5 bases, leaving 15 bases between them. Germline V gene data show CDR1 as SGHNT and CDR2 as YENEEA. The CDR3 length is 14 residues. The CDR3 region is CASSTRHLRETQYF. CDR3 nucleotides: TGTGCCAGCAGCACACGACACCTTCGGGAGACCCAGTACTTC.

This clonotype was detected only a few times. The V call is TRBV7-9, the J call TRBJ2-3; D is uncertain. Germline V gene sequence: CDR1 SEHNR, CDR2 FQNEAQ (reference sequence). The ends were cut back, 3 bases at V and 2 bases at J, with 6 bases in the middle. The CDR3 is 13 residues long. The DNA of the CDR3 is TGTGCCAGCAGCTTCAGCTACACAGATACGCAGTATTTT. Translation gives CASSFSYTDTQYF.

In its sample, this clonotype was seen a few times. V gene TRBV24-1 combines with J gene TRBJ1-2; TRBD1 aligns across 11 bases. Germline values: CDR1 KGHDR, CDR2 SFDVKD. After removal of 3 bases from V and 3 bases from J, the junction contained 2 bases not matched to a gene. The CDR3 runs 15 residues. CDR3 bases: TGTGCCACCAGTGATCCGGGACAGGGGGACTATGGCTACACCTTC. This codes for CATSDPGQGDYGYTF.

This chain joins TRBV5-4 and TRBJ2-5; D is possibly TRBD2 (5 bases). V gave up 6 bases and J gave up 5 bases, with 14 bases separating them. Germline V CDR1 and CDR2: SGHNT, YYREEE (reference sequence). The CDR3 length is 13 residues. The CDR3 DNA sequence: TGTGCCAGCAAATCGGCTGGCGGGGAGACCCAGTACTTC. This encodes CASKSAGGETQYF.